This is a list of T cell receptor beta chains from one sample in a study of OX40 agonist ivuxolimab in advanced cancers. Assay used: immunoSEQ multiplex PCR; TCRdb lists only in-frame clones, some missing. The repertoire holds 75,000 to 100,000 clones, roughly nine tenths seen once, with more than 5.5% in the top ten. Here the sequenced sample was CD4+ or CD8+ T cells sorted from blood, taken in a trial of the OX40 agonist ivuxolimab. The receptor source for this set is an adult with an advanced solid tumor such as melanoma, head and neck, liver or kidney cancer. CDR3s include the opening cysteine and the closing phenylalanine or tryptophan. Each record gives: D gene, V gene, clone size, J gene, CDR3 protein, CDR3 DNA. The D gene is left open where the match is weak. The size field is filled for only some rows; it gives once, few, many or a size class.

d_gene: -
v_gene: TRBV6-6
abundance: -
j_gene: TRBJ2-2
CDR3aa: CASREVDTGELFF
CDR3nt: TGTGCCAGCAGGGAAGTGGACACCGGGGAGCTGTTTTTT

d_gene: -
v_gene: TRBV30
abundance: once
j_gene: TRBJ1-5
CDR3aa: CAWSVGTFGNQPQHF
CDR3nt: TGTGCCTGGAGTGTCGGGACTTTTGGCAATCAGCCCCAGCATTTT

d_gene: -
v_gene: TRBV13
abundance: -
j_gene: TRBJ1-1
CDR3aa: CATKATGITEAFF
CDR3nt: TGTGCCACCAAGGCGACAGGCATCACTGAAGCTTTCTTT

d_gene: TRBD1
v_gene: TRBV19
abundance: -
j_gene: TRBJ1-1
CDR3aa: CATRRTGIVNLFNTEAFF
CDR3nt: TGTGCCACCCGCCGGACAGGGATCGTGAACCTATTCAACACTGAAGCTTTCTTT

d_gene: TRBD2
v_gene: TRBV7-2
abundance: -
j_gene: TRBJ2-1
CDR3aa: CASSFSSLRGRVYNEQFF
CDR3nt: TGTGCCAGCAGCTTCTCCTCTTTGCGCGGGAGGGTCTACAATGAGCAGTTCTTC

d_gene: -
v_gene: TRBV7-6
abundance: -
j_gene: TRBJ2-3
CDR3aa: CASSRNPRTTGPDTQYF
CDR3nt: TGTGCCAGCAGCCGAAACCCTAGGACGACAGGTCCGGATACGCAGTATTTT

d_gene: -
v_gene: TRBV10-3
abundance: -
j_gene: TRBJ1-2
CDR3aa: CAISEGTDYGYTF
CDR3nt: TGTGCCATCAGTGAGGGGACGGACTATGGCTACACCTTC

d_gene: -
v_gene: TRBV9
abundance: -
j_gene: TRBJ1-1
CDR3aa: CASTNDRNTEAFF
CDR3nt: TGTGCCAGCACTAACGACAGAAACACTGAAGCTTTCTTT

d_gene: -
v_gene: TRBV19
abundance: -
j_gene: TRBJ2-3
CDR3aa: CASSPQGTDTQYF
CDR3nt: TGTGCCAGTAGTCCCCAGGGCACAGATACGCAGTATTTT

d_gene: TRBD1
v_gene: TRBV30
abundance: -
j_gene: TRBJ1-2
CDR3aa: CAWRTTGVHGYTF
CDR3nt: TGTGCCTGGAGAACGACAGGGGTCCATGGCTACACCTTC

d_gene: TRBD1
v_gene: TRBV30
abundance: -
j_gene: TRBJ2-1
CDR3aa: CAWETRTGGNEQFF
CDR3nt: TGTGCCTGGGAGACCCGAACAGGGGGCAATGAGCAGTTCTTC

d_gene: -
v_gene: TRBV4-3
abundance: -
j_gene: TRBJ2-5
CDR3aa: CASSQDRVRETQYF
CDR3nt: TGCGCCAGCAGCCAAGACCGGGTGAGGGAGACCCAGTACTTC

d_gene: -
v_gene: TRBV18
abundance: -
j_gene: TRBJ2-5
CDR3aa: CASSPIQTSRETQYF
CDR3nt: TGTGCCAGCTCGCCTATTCAGACCTCGCGGGAGACCCAGTACTTC

d_gene: -
v_gene: TRBV15
abundance: -
j_gene: TRBJ2-7
CDR3aa: CATSRVGGWTDSSYEQYF
CDR3nt: TGTGCCACCAGCAGAGTAGGGGGATGGACAGACAGCTCCTACGAGCAGTACTTC

d_gene: -
v_gene: TRBV30
abundance: -
j_gene: TRBJ1-1
CDR3aa: CAWRGVGYSAEAFF
CDR3nt: TGTGCCTGGAGGGGGGTTGGGTACTCAGCTGAAGCTTTCTTT

d_gene: -
v_gene: TRBV14
abundance: -
j_gene: TRBJ2-2
CDR3aa: CASSQVRANTGELFF
CDR3nt: TGTGCCAGCAGCCAAGTTAGGGCGAACACCGGGGAGCTGTTTTTT

d_gene: TRBD2
v_gene: TRBV9
abundance: -
j_gene: TRBJ2-7
CDR3aa: CASSGGLAGEEQYF
CDR3nt: TGTGCCAGCAGCGGAGGACTAGCAGGGGAGGAGCAGTACTTC

d_gene: TRBD1
v_gene: TRBV6-5
abundance: -
j_gene: TRBJ2-7
CDR3aa: CASSSLRGTGAYEQYF
CDR3nt: TGTGCCAGCAGTTCCCTGAGGGGGACAGGGGCCTACGAGCAGTACTTC

d_gene: TRBD1
v_gene: TRBV5-1
abundance: -
j_gene: TRBJ1-3
CDR3aa: CASSLEGQIRTGNTIYF
CDR3nt: TGCGCCAGCAGCTTGGAGGGACAGATCCGCACTGGAAACACCATATATTTT

d_gene: TRBD1
v_gene: TRBV29-1
abundance: once
j_gene: TRBJ1-2
CDR3aa: CSVVGQGGYGYTF
CDR3nt: TGCAGCGTAGTAGGACAGGGAGGCTATGGCTACACCTTC

d_gene: -
v_gene: TRBV7-3
abundance: -
j_gene: TRBJ2-5
CDR3aa: CASSLTSSGAETQYF
CDR3nt: TGTGCCAGCAGCTTAACCTCTTCGGGAGCAGAGACCCAGTACTTC

d_gene: -
v_gene: TRBV28
abundance: -
j_gene: TRBJ1-2
CDR3aa: CASNAQTNYGYTF
CDR3nt: TGTGCCAGCAATGCACAGACTAACTATGGCTACACCTTC

d_gene: -
v_gene: TRBV7-9
abundance: -
j_gene: TRBJ1-4
CDR3aa: CASSLRRGGDNEKLFF
CDR3nt: TGTGCCAGCAGCTTACGCAGGGGAGGGGATAATGAAAAACTGTTTTTT

d_gene: -
v_gene: TRBV5-5
abundance: -
j_gene: TRBJ1-1
CDR3aa: CASGSTGTGTEAFF
CDR3nt: TGTGCCAGCGGATCAACAGGTACCGGCACTGAAGCTTTCTTT

d_gene: TRBD1
v_gene: TRBV27
abundance: -
j_gene: TRBJ1-1
CDR3aa: CASSLHPGGVAEAFF
CDR3nt: TGTGCCAGCAGTTTACATCCAGGGGGCGTTGCTGAAGCTTTCTTT

d_gene: -
v_gene: TRBV5-1
abundance: -
j_gene: TRBJ2-1
CDR3aa: CASSLGGVNEQFF
CDR3nt: TGCGCCAGCAGCTTGGGCGGGGTGAATGAGCAGTTCTTC

d_gene: TRBD1
v_gene: TRBV7-2
abundance: -
j_gene: TRBJ1-5
CDR3aa: CASSPGQDYNQPQHF
CDR3nt: TGTGCCAGCAGCCCGGGACAGGACTACAATCAGCCCCAGCATTTT

d_gene: -
v_gene: TRBV7-9
abundance: -
j_gene: TRBJ2-3
CDR3aa: CASSLTGSSAQYF
CDR3nt: TGTGCCAGCAGCCTCACAGGGAGCTCCGCGCAGTATTTT

d_gene: TRBD2
v_gene: TRBV30
abundance: -
j_gene: TRBJ2-1
CDR3aa: CAWRDGAGGDGYNEQFF
CDR3nt: TGTGCCTGGAGGGACGGAGCGGGAGGTGATGGATACAATGAGCAGTTCTTC

d_gene: TRBD1
v_gene: TRBV2
abundance: -
j_gene: TRBJ1-3
CDR3aa: CASRLTGGGNTIYF
CDR3nt: TGTGCCAGCAGATTGACAGGGGGAGGAAACACCATATATTTT

d_gene: -
v_gene: TRBV12-1
abundance: -
j_gene: TRBJ1-2
CDR3aa: CASSFIRGGGPTTANYGYTF
CDR3nt: TGTGCCAGCAGCTTTATTCGGGGAGGGGGCCCTACGACAGCTAACTATGGCTACACCTTC

d_gene: TRBD1
v_gene: TRBV9
abundance: -
j_gene: TRBJ2-7
CDR3aa: CASSVGGGTGVPYEQYF
CDR3nt: TGTGCCAGCAGCGTTGGTGGGGGGACAGGGGTCCCCTACGAGCAGTACTTC

d_gene: TRBD2
v_gene: TRBV5-1
abundance: once
j_gene: TRBJ2-1
CDR3aa: CASSLTSGGYNEQFF
CDR3nt: TGCGCCAGCAGCTTGACTAGCGGGGGGTATAATGAGCAGTTCTTC

d_gene: -
v_gene: TRBV27
abundance: -
j_gene: TRBJ2-7
CDR3aa: CASSLFAPGDSYEQYF
CDR3nt: TGTGCCAGCAGTTTATTCGCCCCAGGGGATTCCTACGAGCAGTACTTC

d_gene: -
v_gene: TRBV18
abundance: -
j_gene: TRBJ1-1
CDR3aa: CASSPPSTPNTEAFF
CDR3nt: TGTGCCAGCTCACCACCGTCCACTCCGAACACTGAAGCTTTCTTT

d_gene: -
v_gene: TRBV10-1
abundance: -
j_gene: TRBJ2-3
CDR3aa: CASSGVWGGVSTDTQYF
CDR3nt: TGCGCCAGCAGTGGAGTCTGGGGCGGGGTGAGCACAGATACGCAGTATTTT

d_gene: -
v_gene: TRBV13
abundance: -
j_gene: TRBJ1-2
CDR3aa: CASSLEGAGYTF
CDR3nt: TGTGCCAGCAGCTTAGAAGGGGCGGGCTACACCTTC

d_gene: -
v_gene: TRBV23-1
abundance: -
j_gene: TRBJ2-3
CDR3aa: CASSQHLRRGEETDTQYF
CDR3nt: TGCGCCAGCAGTCAGCACCTTAGAAGGGGAGAGGAGACAGATACGCAGTATTTT

d_gene: -
v_gene: TRBV6-5
abundance: -
j_gene: TRBJ2-7
CDR3aa: CASSYSGGEQYF
CDR3nt: TGTGCCAGCAGTTACTCTGGGGGCGAGCAGTACTTC

d_gene: TRBD2
v_gene: TRBV7-2
abundance: -
j_gene: TRBJ2-5
CDR3aa: CASSSLAGARGTQYF
CDR3nt: TGTGCCAGCAGCTCTCTAGCGGGAGCGAGAGGGACCCAGTACTTC

d_gene: -
v_gene: TRBV11-3
abundance: -
j_gene: TRBJ1-5
CDR3aa: CASSLSNDQPQHF
CDR3nt: TGTGCCAGCAGCTTAAGTAATGATCAGCCCCAGCATTTT

d_gene: TRBD2
v_gene: TRBV27
abundance: -
j_gene: TRBJ2-7
CDR3aa: CASSLAGAYEQYF
CDR3nt: TGTGCCAGCAGTTTAGCGGGAGCCTACGAGCAGTACTTC

d_gene: -
v_gene: TRBV11-2
abundance: -
j_gene: TRBJ1-6
CDR3aa: CASSQLGLNNSPLHF
CDR3nt: TGTGCCAGCAGCCAACTGGGACTCAATAATTCACCCCTCCACTTT

d_gene: TRBD1
v_gene: TRBV15
abundance: -
j_gene: TRBJ1-1
CDR3aa: CATSRGQGPRTEAFF
CDR3nt: TGTGCCACCAGCAGAGGACAGGGGCCGCGGACTGAAGCTTTCTTT

d_gene: -
v_gene: TRBV6-5
abundance: -
j_gene: TRBJ1-5
CDR3aa: CASSSEWWQPQHF
CDR3nt: TGTGCCAGCAGTTCAGAATGGTGGCAGCCCCAGCATTTT

d_gene: -
v_gene: TRBV12-5
abundance: once
j_gene: TRBJ1-2
CDR3aa: CASGLGAGGAAGGYTF
CDR3nt: TGTGCTAGTGGTTTAGGCGCGGGGGGGGCGGCAGGGGGCTACACCTTC

d_gene: -
v_gene: TRBV4-1
abundance: few
j_gene: TRBJ1-5
CDR3aa: CASSRSRSEPQHF
CDR3nt: TGCGCCAGCAGCCGAAGTCGCTCTGAGCCCCAGCATTTT

d_gene: -
v_gene: TRBV27
abundance: -
j_gene: TRBJ1-3
CDR3aa: CASSLTIGNTIYF
CDR3nt: TGTGCCAGCAGTTTAACGATTGGAAACACCATATATTTT

d_gene: TRBD1
v_gene: TRBV7-2
abundance: -
j_gene: TRBJ1-1
CDR3aa: CASSLEGQGGRAFF
CDR3nt: TGTGCCAGCAGCTTGGAAGGACAGGGTGGAAGAGCTTTCTTT

d_gene: TRBD2
v_gene: TRBV4-2
abundance: -
j_gene: TRBJ2-7
CDR3aa: CASSQDLAGGASSYEQYF
CDR3nt: TGTGCCAGCAGCCAAGATCTAGCGGGGGGTGCAAGCTCCTACGAGCAGTACTTC